This T cell receptor beta chain was identified in a study of shared clonotypes between healthy human individuals. As for this clone: Antigen: not known.

Naive CD8 cells comprised CD45RO-negative, CCR7-positively selected cells, excluding terminally differentiated effector memory CD45RA+ cells. Findings and limits, study-wide: Generation probabilities were higher for clonotypes shared across all four sorted-subset donors than for unshared ones.

Assay used: immunoSEQ multiplex PCR; TCRdb lists only in-frame clones, some missing. The table records millions of clones, approximately 94% of them present only once. The source is a man younger than 35 in good health. Some clones in this sample may be carry-over from other donors' samples. The sequenced material came from naive CD8+ T cells from PBMCs.

CDR3 loop: CASSLVTSLRTQYF. CDR3 in DNA: TGTGCCAGCAGCTTAGTGACTAGCCTCAGAACGCAGTATTTT. The rearrangement uses TRBV11-2 and TRBJ2-3; 7 positions agree with TRBD2. The CDR3 runs 14 residues. The germline CDR1 and CDR2 sequences are SGHAT and FQNNGV. The ends lost 1 base at V and 9 bases at J; junction bases unmatched: 7.